A single sample gave rise to the 21 T cell receptor beta chains below, sequenced in a study of metastatic and nonmetastatic thyroid tumors. TCRdb reprocessed the PCR reads via MiXCR. The data show under 25,000 clones, under 25% seen once. Each patient went into thyroid surgery without having received any treatment. Sequencing input: adjacent normal tissue. The receptors here all came from a female donor with papillary thyroid cancer or a benign thyroid nodule (not recorded which). Some clones in this sample may be carry-over from other donors' samples.

This clone was seen a few times. The chain couples TRBV6-4 to TRBJ1-5, with TRBD1 identical over 8 bases. CDR1 and CDR2 from the germline V gene are MRHNA and SNTAGT. V dropped 6 bases and J dropped 6; count of bases not matched to a gene: 22. The CDR3 is 19 residues long. CDR3 bases: TGTGCCAGCAGCCCCCCCACGGGACAGGCTGGCGGAGTGGGTCAGCCCCAGCATTTT. Translated: CASSPPTGQAGGVGQPQHF.

Worth noting for this clone: One end of the junction varies from germline; a read error may be responsible. This chain connects TRBV20-1 to TRBJ2-7, with 7 positions matching TRBD1. CDR1 and CDR2 (germline): DFQATT, SNEGSKA (reference sequence). CDR3 length: 15 residues. The CDR3 sequence is CSSIPDRQGGYVQYF. The CDR3 DNA follows: TGCAGTTCCATCCCTGACCGACAGGGCGGCTACGTGCAGTACTTC.

This chain uses TRBV4-1 with TRBJ1-1, with D perhaps TRBD1 (5 bases). CDR3 size: 15 residues. Germline CDR1 reads MGHRA; CDR2 reads YSYEKL. The ends were cut back, 6 bases at V and 1 base at J, with 15 bases in the middle. CDR3 bases: TGCGCCAGCAGGCCTCGAACAGGACAGAACACTGAAGCTTTCTTT. It is translated as CASRPRTGQNTEAFF.

V gene TRBV20-1 combines with J gene TRBJ2-3; 8 bases are shared with TRBD2. From germline, CDR1 is DFQATT and CDR2 SNEGSKA (reference sequence). The V segment lost 0 bases and the J segment 6 bases; nucleotides outside the gene matches: 11. The CDR3 has 16 residues. This CDR3 reads CSARDRRAGGGDTQYF. The CDR3 DNA follows: TGCAGTGCTAGAGATCGTCGGGCGGGAGGCGGGGATACGCAGTATTTT.

This clone was counted between two and nine times. The sample has other DNA sequences that encode this CDR3 too. This rearrangement joins TRBV28 to TRBJ2-7; 12 nucleotides agree with TRBD2. V shed 4 bases, J shed 3 bases, and the junction held 19 bases outside the gene matches. Germline V gene lookup returns CDR1 MDHEN and CDR2 SYDVKM. The CDR3 is 20 residues long. DNA of the CDR3: TGTGCCAGCAGTTCACGGGACAGGGTCGGGACTAGCGGGTCACTCTACGAGCAGTACTTC. Protein: CASSSRDRVGTSGSLYEQYF.

This clone was found a few times. The chain combines TRBV5-1 with TRBJ2-2; TRBD1 is a possible D gene (6 bases). The CDR3 totals 12 residues. CDR1 and CDR2 (germline): SGHRS, YFSETQ. Trimming pared 3 bases from V and 9 bases from J, leaving 9 bases between. CDR3 DNA sequence: TGCGCCAGCAGCTCTACAGGGCGGGAGCTGTTTTTT. Its protein product is CASSSTGRELFF.

Details on this clone: Other DNA sequences in the sample encode the same CDR3. The chain uses TRBV6-1 and TRBJ1-1; D is perhaps TRBD1 (6 bases). CDR1 MNHNS and CDR2 SASEGT come from the germline V gene. There are 13 residues in the CDR3. The ends were cut back, 6 bases at V and 0 bases at J, with 8 bases in the middle. The CDR3 protein is CASRQGVNTEAFF. The CDR3 DNA sequence: TGTGCCAGCAGACAGGGAGTGAACACTGAAGCTTTCTTT.

Details on this clone: A much larger clone differs from this one at a single base, so this may be a read error. Other DNA variants within this sample encode the same CDR3. The chain couples TRBV29-1 to TRBJ1-5, with D unclear. CDR1 and CDR2 from the germline V gene are SQVTM and ANQGSEA. Trimming took 6 bases from V and 4 from J, leaving 16 bases between them. This CDR3 is 14 amino acids long. This CDR3 reads CSVLTGLGNQPQHF. DNA of the CDR3: TGCAGCGTCCTCACGGGTCTGGGGAATCAGCCCCAGCATTTT.

In its sample, this clone was seen a few times. The J gene is TRBJ1-2, the V gene TRBV20-1; no reliable D call. The CDR3 is made up of 12 amino acids. The germline CDR1 and CDR2 sequences are DFQATT and SNEGSKA (reference sequence). The V and J ends lost 7 bases and 0 bases respectively, with 9 bases between them. CDR3 bases: TGCAGTGACAGCGAACCTAACTATGGCTACACCTTC. Protein sequence: CSDSEPNYGYTF.

V and J are TRBV6-4 and TRBJ1-2, with a possible D match to TRBD1 (5 bases). CDR1 MRHNA and CDR2 SNTAGT come from the germline V gene. V was shortened by 7 bases and J by 6 bases, with 27 bases between the two germline ends. The CDR3 covers 17 residues. CDR3 coding DNA: TGTGCCAGCATACCCCGATGGAGGGGCGCGGGTGGCCATGGCTACACCTTC. Its translation is CASIPRWRGAGGHGYTF.

The genes are TRBV20-1 and TRBJ1-3; the D gene is possibly TRBD1 (6 bases). Germline values: CDR1 DFQATT, CDR2 SNEGSKA (reference sequence). V was shortened by 1 base and J by 3 bases, with 13 bases between the two germline ends. CDR3 size: 15 residues. CDR3 protein: CSARALLTGGNTIYF. The CDR3, as DNA: TGCAGTGCTAGAGCTCTACTGACAGGTGGAAACACCATATATTTT.

The chain carries TRBV30 and TRBJ1-2; 11 bases agree with TRBD1. The J segment lost 4 bases and the V segment lost 4 bases, leaving 11 bases of the junction unmatched. Looked up from germline, CDR1 is GTSNPN and CDR2 is SVGIG (reference sequence). CDR3 length equals 16 residues. This CDR3 reads CAWTGQGAIRFYGYTF. For the CDR3, the DNA is TGTGCCTGGACTGGACAGGGGGCGATTCGGTTCTATGGCTACACCTTC.

This clone was detected ten times or more. The chain links TRBV24-1 to TRBJ2-7; no definite D call. CDR3 size: 12 residues. From germline, CDR1 is KGHDR and CDR2 SFDVKD. Trimming cost V 1 base and J 5 bases, with 5 bases left between them. CDR3 sequence: CATSDLEDEQYF. CDR3 DNA sequence: TGTGCCACCAGTGATTTAGAGGACGAGCAGTACTTC.

The genes are TRBV11-1 and TRBJ2-7; 8 positions match TRBD2. This CDR3 comprises 16 residues. CDR1 and CDR2 from the germline V gene are SGHAT and FQDESV (reference sequence). The V gene end was trimmed by 5 bases and the J gene end by 0 bases; junction bases not matched to a gene: 9. In DNA form, the CDR3 reads TGTGCCAGCAGCCTAGGTTTTGGGACTAGCTCCTACGAGCAGTACTTC. Translated: CASSLGFGTSSYEQYF.

CDR3 residues: CASSLYDRGRTQYF. DNA for the CDR3: TGTGCCAGCAGCTTATACGACAGGGGTAGGACGCAGTATTTT. The rearrangement uses TRBV7-2 and TRBJ2-3, with TRBD1 matching over 8 bases. V gave up 2 bases and J gave up 9 bases; unmatched junction bases: 7. Germline assignment: CDR1 SGHTA and CDR2 FQGNSA. The CDR3 spans 14 residues.

This clone is labeled as medium-sized. This chain joins TRBV19 and TRBJ2-7; D gene ambiguous. Per germline, CDR1 LNHDA and CDR2 SQIVND (reference sequence). Trimming removed 3 bases from V and 4 bases from J, with 16 bases in between. This CDR3 has 15 residues. CDR3 in amino acids: CASSIGRLGVYEQYF. The CDR3 DNA is TGTGCCAGTAGTATTGGAAGGCTAGGTGTTTACGAGCAGTACTTC.

V and J are TRBV11-3 and TRBJ2-2; possibly TRBD1 or TRBD2 for D (5 bases each). Germline CDR1 is SGHNT and CDR2 is YENEEA. Trimming left V 8 bases short and J 4 bases short, with 14 bases between. This CDR3 has 14 residues. CDR3 residues: CASCRDLITGELFF. CDR3 DNA: TGTGCCAGCTGCCGGGACCTCATCACCGGGGAGCTGTTTTTT.

This clone showed up many times. The J gene is TRBJ2-4, the V gene TRBV28; tentative D call: TRBD2 (6 bases). V was shortened by 11 bases and J by 6 bases, with 23 bases between the two germline ends. This CDR3 has 15 residues. Germline V lookup: CDR1 MDHEN, CDR2 SYDVKM. The CDR3 nucleotides are TGTGCCGCGAGTCAAGGGGAGGAGATGGGAAACATTCAGTACTTC. It is translated as CAASQGEEMGNIQYF.

The rearrangement uses TRBV11-2 and TRBJ2-3; 14 positions match TRBD2. From germline, CDR1 is SGHAT and CDR2 FQNNGV. The CDR3 consists of 17 residues. The V segment lost 8 bases and the J segment 4 bases; nucleotides outside the gene matches: 11. CDR3 loop: CASGLKTSGRGADTQYF. The CDR3 DNA follows: TGTGCCAGCGGACTGAAGACTAGCGGGAGGGGGGCAGATACGCAGTATTTT.

This clone has just one count. The CDR3 coding sequence is TGTGCCAGTAGTATAACTCCGTACCCAGGGCGGAGTTATAATTCACCCCTCCACTTT. Amino acids: CASSITPYPGRSYNSPLHF. The chain couples TRBV19 to TRBJ1-6; possible D gene TRBD1, 5 bases. The CDR3 runs to 19 residues. Trimming shortened V by 2 bases and J by 4 bases, and 21 bases separated the two germline ends. The germline V gene encodes CDR1 LNHDA and CDR2 SQIVND (reference sequence).

The chain is built from TRBV4-2 and TRBJ2-5, with D maybe TRBD1 (5 bases). The length of the CDR3 is 15 residues. Germline loops: CDR1 LGHNA, CDR2 YNFKEQ. V was trimmed by 0 bases and J by 5 bases, leaving 13 bases between them. The CDR3 here is CASSQDPGADETQYF. In DNA, the CDR3 is TGTGCCAGCAGCCAAGATCCTGGGGCGGATGAGACCCAGTACTTC.